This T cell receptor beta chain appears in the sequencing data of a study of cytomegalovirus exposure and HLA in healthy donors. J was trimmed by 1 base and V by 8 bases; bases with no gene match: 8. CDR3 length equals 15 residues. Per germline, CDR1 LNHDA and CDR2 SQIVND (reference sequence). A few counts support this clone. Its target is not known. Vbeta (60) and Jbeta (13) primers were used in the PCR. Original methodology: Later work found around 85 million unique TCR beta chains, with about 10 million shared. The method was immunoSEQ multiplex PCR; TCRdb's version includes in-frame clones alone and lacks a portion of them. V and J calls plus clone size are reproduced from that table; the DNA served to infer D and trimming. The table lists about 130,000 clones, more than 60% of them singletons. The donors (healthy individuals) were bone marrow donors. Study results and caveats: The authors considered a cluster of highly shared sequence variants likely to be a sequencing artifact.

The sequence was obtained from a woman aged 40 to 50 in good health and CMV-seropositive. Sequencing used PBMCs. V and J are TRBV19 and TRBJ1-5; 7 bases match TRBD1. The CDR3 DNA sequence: TGTGCCAGTCAGGGCGGGGACAGAAGCAATCAGCCCCAGCATTTT. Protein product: CASQGGDRSNQPQHF.